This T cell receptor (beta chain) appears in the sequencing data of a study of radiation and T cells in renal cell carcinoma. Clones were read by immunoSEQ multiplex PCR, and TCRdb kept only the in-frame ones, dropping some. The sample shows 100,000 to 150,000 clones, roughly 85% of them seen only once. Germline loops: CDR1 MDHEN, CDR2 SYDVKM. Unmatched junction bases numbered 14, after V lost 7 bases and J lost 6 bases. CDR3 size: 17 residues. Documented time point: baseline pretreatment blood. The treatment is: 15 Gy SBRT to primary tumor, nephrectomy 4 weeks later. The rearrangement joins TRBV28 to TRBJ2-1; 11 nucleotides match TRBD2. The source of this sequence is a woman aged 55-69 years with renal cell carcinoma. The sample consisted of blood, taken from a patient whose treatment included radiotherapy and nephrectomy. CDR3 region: CASIFSPLAGGGNEQFF. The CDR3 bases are TGTGCCAGCATCTTTTCCCCGCTAGCGGGGGGCGGCAATGAGCAGTTCTTC.